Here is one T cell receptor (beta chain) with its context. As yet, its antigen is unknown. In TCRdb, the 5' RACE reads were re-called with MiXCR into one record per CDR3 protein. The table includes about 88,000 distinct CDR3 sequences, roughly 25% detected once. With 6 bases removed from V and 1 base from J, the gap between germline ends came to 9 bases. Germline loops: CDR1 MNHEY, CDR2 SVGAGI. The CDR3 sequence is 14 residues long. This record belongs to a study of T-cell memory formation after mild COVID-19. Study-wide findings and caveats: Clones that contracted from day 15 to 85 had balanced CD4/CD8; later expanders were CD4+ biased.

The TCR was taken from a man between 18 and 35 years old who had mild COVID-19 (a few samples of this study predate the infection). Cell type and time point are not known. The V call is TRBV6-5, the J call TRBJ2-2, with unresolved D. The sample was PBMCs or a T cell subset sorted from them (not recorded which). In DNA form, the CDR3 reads TGTGCCAGCAGAATTGGGGTGAACACCGGGGAGCTGTTTTTT. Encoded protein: CASRIGVNTGELFF.